This TCR beta chain is drawn from a study of T cell responses to AZD1222 COVID-19 vaccine. Study-level results: Clonal diversity may have been underestimated in mostly white British donors. Seropositive status at baseline applied to only five to seven AZD1222 recipients.

TCRdb keeps only in-frame clones here, not all; method: immunoSEQ multiplex PCR. Among some 180,000 clones listed, roughly 87% were seen once. Details on this clone: Its antigen is as yet unknown.

Germline-derived CDR1 and CDR2 are MNHEY and SVGAGI. This CDR3 has 12 residues. Between the trimmed V and J ends, which lost 8 bases and 5 bases, there was a span of 12 bases. Sample: peripheral blood, taken 28 days after the second AZD1222 dose. This sequence was found in an adult who received the AZD1222 COVID-19 vaccine. This chain links TRBV6-5 with TRBJ1-1; a possible D gene is TRBD1 (5 bases). CDR3 sequence: CASGRGVTEAFF. The DNA of the CDR3 is TGTGCCAGCGGAAGAGGGGTGACTGAAGCTTTCTTT.